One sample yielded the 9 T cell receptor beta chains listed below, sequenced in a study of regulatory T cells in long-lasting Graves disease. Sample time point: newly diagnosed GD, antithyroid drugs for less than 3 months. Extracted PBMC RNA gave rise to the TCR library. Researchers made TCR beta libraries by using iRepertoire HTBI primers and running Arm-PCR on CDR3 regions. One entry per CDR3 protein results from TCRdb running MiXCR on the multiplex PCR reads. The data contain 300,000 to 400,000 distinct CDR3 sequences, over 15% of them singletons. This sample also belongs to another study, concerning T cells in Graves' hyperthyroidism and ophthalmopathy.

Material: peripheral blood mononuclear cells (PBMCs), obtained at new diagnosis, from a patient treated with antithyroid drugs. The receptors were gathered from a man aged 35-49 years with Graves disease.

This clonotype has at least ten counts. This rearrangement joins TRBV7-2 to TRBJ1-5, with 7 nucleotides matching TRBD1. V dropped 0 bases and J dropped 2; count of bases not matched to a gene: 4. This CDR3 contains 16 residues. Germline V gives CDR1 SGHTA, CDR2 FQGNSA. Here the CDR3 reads CASSLAWDSRNQPQHF. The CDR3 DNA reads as TGTGCCAGCAGCTTAGCTTGGGACAGTCGCAATCAGCCCCAGCATTTT.

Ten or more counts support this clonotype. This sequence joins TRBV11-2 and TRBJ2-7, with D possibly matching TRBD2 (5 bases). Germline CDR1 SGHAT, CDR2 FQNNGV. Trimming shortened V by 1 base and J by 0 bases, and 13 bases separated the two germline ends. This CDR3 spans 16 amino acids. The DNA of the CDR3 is TGTGCCAGCAGCTTAGGGAGGAACGCGGCCTCCTACGAGCAGTACTTC. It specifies CASSLGRNAASYEQYF.

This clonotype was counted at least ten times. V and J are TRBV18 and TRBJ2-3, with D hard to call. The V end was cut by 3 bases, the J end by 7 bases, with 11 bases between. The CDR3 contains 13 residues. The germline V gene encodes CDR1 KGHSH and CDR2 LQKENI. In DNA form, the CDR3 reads TGTGCCAGCTCACCTGACCGAACAAATACGCAGTATTTT. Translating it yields CASSPDRTNTQYF.

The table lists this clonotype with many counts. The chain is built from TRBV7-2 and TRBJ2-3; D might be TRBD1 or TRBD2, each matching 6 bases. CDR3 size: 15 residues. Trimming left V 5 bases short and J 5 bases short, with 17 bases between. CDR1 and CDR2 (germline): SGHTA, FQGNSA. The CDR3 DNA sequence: TGTGCCAGCAGCCGCGGGACGGGGGCGGAAGATACGCAGTATTTT. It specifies CASSRGTGAEDTQYF.

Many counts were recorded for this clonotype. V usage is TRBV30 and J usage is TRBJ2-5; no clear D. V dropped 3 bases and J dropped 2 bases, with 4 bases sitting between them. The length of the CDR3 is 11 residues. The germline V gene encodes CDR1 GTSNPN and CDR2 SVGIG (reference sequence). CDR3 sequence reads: CAWSGQETQYF. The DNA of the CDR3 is TGTGCCTGGAGCGGACAAGAGACCCAGTACTTC.

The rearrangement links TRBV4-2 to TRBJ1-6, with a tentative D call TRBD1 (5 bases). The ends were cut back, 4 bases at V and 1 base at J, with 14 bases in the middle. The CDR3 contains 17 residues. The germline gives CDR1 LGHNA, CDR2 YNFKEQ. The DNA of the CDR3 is TGTGCCAGCAGCCGCCTAGAAGGGGAATCCTATAATTCACCCCTCCACTTT. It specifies CASSRLEGESYNSPLHF.

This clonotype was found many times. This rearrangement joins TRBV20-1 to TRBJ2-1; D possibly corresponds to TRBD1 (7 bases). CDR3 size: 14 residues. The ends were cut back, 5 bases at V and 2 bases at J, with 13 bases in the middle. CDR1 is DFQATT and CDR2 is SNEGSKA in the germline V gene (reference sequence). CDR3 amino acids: CSAGQGGAYNEQFF. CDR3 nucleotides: TGCAGTGCTGGCCAGGGGGGAGCCTACAATGAGCAGTTCTTC.

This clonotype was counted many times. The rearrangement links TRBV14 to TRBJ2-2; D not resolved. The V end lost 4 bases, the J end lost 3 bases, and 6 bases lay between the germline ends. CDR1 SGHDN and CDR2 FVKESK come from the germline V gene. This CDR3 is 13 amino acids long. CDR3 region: CASSLLHTGELFF. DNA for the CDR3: TGTGCCAGCAGCCTGCTACACACCGGGGAGCTGTTTTTT.

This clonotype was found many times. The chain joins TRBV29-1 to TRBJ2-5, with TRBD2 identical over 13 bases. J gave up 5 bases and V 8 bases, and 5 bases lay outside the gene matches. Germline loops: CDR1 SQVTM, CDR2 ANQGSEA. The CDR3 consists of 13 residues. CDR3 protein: CSTRTSGGETQYF. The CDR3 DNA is TGCAGCACCAGGACTAGCGGGGGTGAGACCCAGTACTTC.